The rows below give T cell receptor beta chains drawn from one sample of a study of blood T cells in healthy people across ages. TCRdb fed the 5' RACE reads into MiXCR, producing one record per CDR3 protein. Of around 800,000 distinct CDR3 sequences listed, 40% to 50% are singletons. Sequencing used blood. The receptor set was obtained from a man in his sixties in good health. Both conserved end residues are part of each CDR3. The D gene is left open where the match is weak. Not every row has a clone size; where given, it reads once, few, many or a size class.

v_call,d_call,j_call,clone_size,cdr3_length,cdr3_aa,cdr3_nt
TRBV11-3,.,TRBJ2-7,few,13,CASSAVAVYEQYF,TGTGCCAGCAGCGCGGTAGCAGTCTACGAGCAGTACTTC
TRBV25-1,TRBD2,TRBJ2-7,.,15,CASSLEAGGGYEQYF,TGTGCCAGCAGTCTGGAAGCGGGGGGTGGCTACGAGCAGTACTTC
TRBV12-3/TRBV12-4,.,TRBJ2-1,few,18,CASSFTGRGLSSYNEQFF,TGTGCCAGCAGCTTTACAGGGAGGGGGCTTAGCTCCTACAATGAGCAGTTCTTC
TRBV29-1,TRBD1,TRBJ1-1,.,13,CSVEGQLNTEAFF,TGCAGCGTTGAGGGACAGCTGAACACTGAAGCTTTCTTT
TRBV12-3/TRBV12-4,TRBD1,TRBJ1-1,few,15,CASSISPGGFAEAFF,TGTGCCAGCAGTATAAGTCCAGGGGGGTTCGCTGAAGCTTTCTTT
TRBV7-9,.,TRBJ1-6,.,14,CASSLQGSVPPLHF,TGTGCCAGCAGCTTACAGGGATCTGTTCCACCCCTCCACTTT
TRBV5-1,TRBD1,TRBJ2-1,.,14,CASTLGQGADEQFF,TGCGCCAGCACCTTAGGGCAGGGGGCGGATGAGCAGTTCTTC
TRBV13,TRBD1,TRBJ2-7,many,14,CASSNRDRVYEQYF,TGTGCCAGCAGCAACCGGGACAGGGTCTACGAGCAGTACTTC
TRBV4-3,.,TRBJ2-2,.,14,CASSQDRATGELFF,TGCGCCAGCAGCCAAGATCGGGCCACCGGGGAGCTGTTTTTT
TRBV6-2/TRBV6-3,.,TRBJ2-3,.,16,CASSSGGRGLRDTQYF,TGTGCCAGCAGCTCCGGTGGGCGGGGGCTCAGAGATACGCAGTATTTT
TRBV5-6,.,TRBJ2-7,.,14,CASSLVPTTYEQYF,TGTGCCAGCAGCTTGGTTCCCACCACCTACGAGCAGTACTTC
TRBV5-6,.,TRBJ2-7,.,13,CTSNLDNSYEQYF,TGTACCAGCAATTTGGACAACTCCTACGAGCAGTACTTC
TRBV7-2,TRBD2,TRBJ2-1,many,15,CASSRTSGGYNEQFF,TGTGCCAGCAGCCGGACTAGCGGGGGGTACAATGAGCAGTTCTTC
TRBV6-4,.,TRBJ1-5,.,11,CASDTGQPQHF,TGTGCCAGCGACACTGGTCAGCCCCAGCATTTT
TRBV20-1,.,TRBJ1-1,few,16,CSAPRGRDGSSTEAFF,TGCAGTGCCCCTCGAGGCAGGGACGGGTCGAGCACTGAAGCTTTCTTT
TRBV7-2,.,TRBJ2-1,few,16,CASSLEASLSYNEQFF,TGTGCCAGCAGCTTAGAGGCTAGTCTCTCCTACAATGAGCAGTTCTTC
TRBV28,.,TRBJ1-5,once,15,CASSYRGDSNQPQHF,TGTGCCAGCAGTTATAGGGGAGATAGCAATCAGCCCCAGCATTTT
TRBV12-3/TRBV12-4,TRBD2,TRBJ2-5,few,14,CASSFSGGTETQYF,TGTGCCAGCAGTTTTTCGGGGGGTACGGAGACCCAGTACTTC
TRBV10-3,TRBD2,TRBJ2-1,.,16,CAISNGLAGTNNEQFF,TGTGCCATCAGTAATGGACTAGCGGGGACAAACAATGAGCAGTTCTTC